A single sample is the source of the 2 T cell receptor beta chains below, sequenced in a study of PD-1 blockade in mismatch repair-deficient tumors. The data were produced by immunoSEQ multiplex PCR, yet TCRdb's version contains in-frame clones alone and is incomplete. This table holds roughly 32,000 clones, 80% found once. The sequencing here drew on PBMCs, taken less than 7 weeks after starting pembrolizumab. Receptors were obtained from an adult with mismatch repair-deficient cancer.

The chain joins TRBV7-2 to TRBJ1-2; maybe TRBD1 (5 bases). The CDR3 sequence is 14 residues long. The V end was cut by 5 bases, the J end by 1 base, with 11 bases between. In germline, CDR1 is SGHTA, CDR2 FQGNSA. The CDR3 nucleotides read TGTGCCAGCAGCACCGGAGGGGTTAACTATGGCTACACCTTC. Its translation: CASSTGGVNYGYTF.

This clone was seen once. The V gene is TRBV5-1, the J gene TRBJ2-5, with D tentatively TRBD1 (5 bases). This CDR3 is 14 amino acids long. Germline V gene data show CDR1 as SGHRS and CDR2 as YFSETQ. V was pared by 0 bases and J by 4 bases, with 10 bases between. The CDR3 is CASSLDRPRETQYF. The CDR3 nucleotides read TGCGCCAGCAGCTTGGACAGGCCGCGAGAGACCCAGTACTTC.